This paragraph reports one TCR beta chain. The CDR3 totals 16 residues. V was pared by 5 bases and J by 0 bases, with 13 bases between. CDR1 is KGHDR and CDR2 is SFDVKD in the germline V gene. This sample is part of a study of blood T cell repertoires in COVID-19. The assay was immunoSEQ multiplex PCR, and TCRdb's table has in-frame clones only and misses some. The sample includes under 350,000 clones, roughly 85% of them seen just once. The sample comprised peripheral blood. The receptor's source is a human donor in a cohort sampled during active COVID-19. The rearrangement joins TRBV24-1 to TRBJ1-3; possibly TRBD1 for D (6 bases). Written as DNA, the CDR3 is TGTGCCACCAGTGCCTCGGACAGCAACTCTGGAAACACCATATATTTT. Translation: CATSASDSNSGNTIYF.